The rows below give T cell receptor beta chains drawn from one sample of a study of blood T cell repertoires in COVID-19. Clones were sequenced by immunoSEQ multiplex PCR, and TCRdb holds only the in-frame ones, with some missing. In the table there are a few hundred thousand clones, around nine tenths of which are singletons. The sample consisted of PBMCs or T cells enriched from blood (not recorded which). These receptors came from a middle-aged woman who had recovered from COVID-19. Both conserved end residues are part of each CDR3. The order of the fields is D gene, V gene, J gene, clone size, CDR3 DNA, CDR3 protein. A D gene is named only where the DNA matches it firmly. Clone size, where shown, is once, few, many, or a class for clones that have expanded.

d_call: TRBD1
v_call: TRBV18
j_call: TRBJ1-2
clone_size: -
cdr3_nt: TGTGCCAGCTCACCGAGACAGGGGGCGGACTATGGCTACACCTTC
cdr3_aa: CASSPRQGADYGYTF

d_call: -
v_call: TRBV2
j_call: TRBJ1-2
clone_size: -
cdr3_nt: TGTGCCAGCAGTTATATTAGCCCGGGGGGCTACACCTTC
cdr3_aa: CASSYISPGGYTF

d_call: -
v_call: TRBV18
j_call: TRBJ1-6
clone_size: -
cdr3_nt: TGTGCCAGCTCACCCCCGAAGAGCTCCTATAATTCACCCCTCCACTTT
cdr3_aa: CASSPPKSSYNSPLHF

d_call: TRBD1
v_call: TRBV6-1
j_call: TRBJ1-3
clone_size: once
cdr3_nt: TGTGCCAGCAGTGATCGCAGGGGGTCAGGAAACACCATATATTTT
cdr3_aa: CASSDRRGSGNTIYF

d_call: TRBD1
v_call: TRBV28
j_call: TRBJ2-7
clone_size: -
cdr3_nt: TGTGCCAGCACCCAAACAGACAGGGCGGCCGAGCAGTACTTC
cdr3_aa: CASTQTDRAAEQYF

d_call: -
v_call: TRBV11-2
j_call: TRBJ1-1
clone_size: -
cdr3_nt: TGTGCCAGCAGCTTAGATCATATTGGCCCTGAAGCTTTCTTT
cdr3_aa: CASSLDHIGPEAFF

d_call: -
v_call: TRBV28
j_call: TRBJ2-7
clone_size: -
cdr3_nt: TGTGCCAGCAGTTTATGGTCTAGCGCATCCTACGAGCAGTACTTC
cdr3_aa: CASSLWSSASYEQYF

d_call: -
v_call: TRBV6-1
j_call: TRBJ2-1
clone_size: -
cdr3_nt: TGTGCCAGCAGTGAACTCCCAGGGCGCTCCTACAATGAGCAGTTCTTC
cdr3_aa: CASSELPGRSYNEQFF

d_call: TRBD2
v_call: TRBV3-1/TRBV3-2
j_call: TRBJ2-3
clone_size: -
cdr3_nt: TGTGCCAGCAGCCAAGCCCATTGGACTAGCGGGAGCCTAACAGATACGCAGTATTTT
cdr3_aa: CASSQAHWTSGSLTDTQYF

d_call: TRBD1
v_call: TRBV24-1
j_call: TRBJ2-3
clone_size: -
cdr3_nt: TGTGCCACCAGTGATCGAGGGACAGACACAGATACGCAGTATTTT
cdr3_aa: CATSDRGTDTDTQYF

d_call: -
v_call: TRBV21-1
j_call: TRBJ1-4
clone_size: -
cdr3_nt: TGTGCCAGCAGCAAAGGGGGTTGGACAGGTCACAATGCAAAACTGTTTTTT
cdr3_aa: CASSKGGWTGHNAKLFF

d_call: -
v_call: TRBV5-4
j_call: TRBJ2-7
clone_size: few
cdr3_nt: TGTGCCAGCAGCCCTTACGAGCAGTACTTC
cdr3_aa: CASSPYEQYF

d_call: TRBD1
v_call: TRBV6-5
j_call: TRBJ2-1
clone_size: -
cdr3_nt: TGTGCCAGCACCCGTAACAGGGGGAGGTCGAATGAGCAGTTCTTC
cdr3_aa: CASTRNRGRSNEQFF

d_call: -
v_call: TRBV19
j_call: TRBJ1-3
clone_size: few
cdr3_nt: TGTGCCAGTAGCCAGGGATCTGGAAACACCATATATTTT
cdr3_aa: CASSQGSGNTIYF